This T cell receptor (beta chain) was captured by sequencing in a study of T cells after yellow fever vaccination. Study information: With SMART-Seq v4 Ultra Low Input, the fractions containing low cell numbers were prepared. Study-wide results and limits: Detected again after the booster were most primary-vaccination clones, at 96% CD4 and 80% to 90% CD8. From the bulk population, abundant clonotypes could contaminate and appear within FACS-sorted repertoires.

CDR1 is MDHEN, CDR2 SYDVKM, per germline. The CDR3 is made up of 14 amino acids. Trimming removed 6 bases from V and 6 bases from J; junction bases left unmatched: 10. This clonotype was seen repeatedly, ten times or more. Its antigen is undetermined. 5'RACE template switching generated TCR cDNA, adding a universal primer site and UMIs. TCRdb used MiXCR to reprocess the 5' RACE reads, holding one entry per CDR3 protein. The data contain hundreds of thousands of distinct CDR3 sequences, around 10% of them singletons. The sequence was obtained from a young man who received the YFV17D yellow fever vaccine. The starting material was CD4+ T cells sorted from PBMCs, obtained 5 days after the yellow fever booster vaccination. V and J are TRBV28 and TRBJ2-7, with 8 bases aligning to TRBD1. This chain's CDR3 is CASSTGQGRSEQYF. As DNA, the CDR3 is TGTGCCAGCAGCACAGGACAGGGACGTAGCGAGCAGTACTTC.